This entry lists 22 T cell receptor beta chains sequenced from one sample in a study of OX40 agonist ivuxolimab in advanced cancers. Repertoires were generated with immunoSEQ multiplex PCR, while TCRdb's copy carries only in-frame clones and drops some. The profile shows some 76,000 clones, 84% of them singletons. The sample consisted of CD4+ or CD8+ T cells sorted from blood, taken in a trial of the OX40 agonist ivuxolimab. These receptors all come from an adult with an advanced solid tumor such as melanoma, head and neck, liver or kidney cancer.

This chain connects TRBV7-9 to TRBJ2-5; D is unclear. The DNA matches TRBJ2-7 better at its end, which makes the J call doubtful. Germline V gene data show CDR1 as SEHNR and CDR2 as FQNEAQ (reference sequence). The CDR3 contains 11 residues. CDR3 nucleotides: TGTGCCAGCGGGCAGACTTACGAGCAGTACTTC. Protein sequence: CASGQTYEQYF.

The J gene is TRBJ2-7, the V gene TRBV2, with a weak D call TRBD1 (6 bases). The CDR3 loop spans 14 amino acids. Trimming removed 5 bases from V and 3 bases from J, with 14 bases in between. Germline CDR1 is SNHLY and CDR2 is FYNNEI. CDR3 DNA sequence: TGTGCCAGCAGTCCTATGGGCAGGGGCTACGAGCAGTACTTC. Protein product: CASSPMGRGYEQYF.

This chain joins TRBV28 and TRBJ2-3, with 11 bases identical to TRBD1. Germline V gene sequence: CDR1 MDHEN, CDR2 SYDVKM. This CDR3 contains 15 residues. V lost 6 bases and J lost 3; bases outside the gene matches: 5. CDR3 loop: CASSQGTGGTDTQYF. CDR3 sequence (DNA): TGTGCCAGCAGCCAAGGGACAGGGGGGACAGATACGCAGTATTTT.

The V and J genes are TRBV29-1 and TRBJ2-3; tentative D call: TRBD2 (5 bases). CDR3 length equals 11 residues. Trimming took 7 bases from V and 1 from J, leaving 6 bases between them. Looked up from germline, CDR1 is SQVTM and CDR2 is ANQGSEA. The CDR3 DNA sequence: TGCAGCGGGGAGCGCACAGATACGCAGTATTTT. It encodes CSGERTDTQYF.

V gene TRBV5-6 combines with J gene TRBJ1-2; D possibly corresponds to TRBD1 (5 bases). Per the germline V gene, CDR1 is SGHDT and CDR2 is YYEEEE. This CDR3 region has 14 residues. The V and J ends lost 2 bases and 4 bases respectively, with 12 bases between them. As DNA, the CDR3 is TGTGCCAGCAGCTTCCCAGGGCTGAGCTATGGCTACACCTTC. Protein: CASSFPGLSYGYTF.

The chain recombines TRBV7-3 with TRBJ2-6; D may be TRBD1 (5 bases). V shed 2 bases and J shed 2 bases, with 10 bases lying between them. This CDR3 spans 16 amino acids. Per the germline V gene, CDR1 is SGHTA and CDR2 is FQGTGA. The CDR3, as DNA: TGTGCCAGCAGCTTACAGGGTATAGCTGGGGCCAACGTCCTGACTTTC. Residues: CASSLQGIAGANVLTF. Based on the CDR3 plus reference TRBV7-3 and TRBJ2-6, the full variable domain is GAGVSQTPSNKVTEKGKYVELRCDPISGHTALYWYRQSLGQGPEFLIYFQGTGAADDSGLPNDRFFAVRPEGSVSTLKIQRTERGDSAVYLCASSLQGIAGANVLTFGAGSRLTVL.

As regards this clone: Other nucleotide sequences in the sample specify the same CDR3. The chain carries TRBV9 and TRBJ2-1; 7 bases are a match to TRBD2. Germline V gene sequence: CDR1 SGDLS, CDR2 YYNGEE. The V gene end was trimmed by 0 bases and the J gene end by 3 bases; junction bases not matched to a gene: 3. The CDR3 consists of 15 residues. CDR3 DNA: TGTGCCAGCAGCGTAGTAACGGGAGGCTACAATGAGCAGTTCTTC. It yields the protein CASSVVTGGYNEQFF.

The V gene is TRBV7-2, the J gene TRBJ1-5, with 10 bases fitting TRBD1. The CDR3 loop spans 15 amino acids. Germline V gives CDR1 SGHTA, CDR2 FQGNSA. J gave up 6 bases and V 5 bases, and 7 bases lay outside the gene matches. CDR3 nucleotide sequence: TGTGCCAGCAGCCTGGGACAGGGGCTAGGTCAGCCCCAGCATTTT. Protein product: CASSLGQGLGQPQHF.

The chain has TRBV5-8 and TRBJ1-2; maybe TRBD1 (6 bases). Germline V gives CDR1 SGHTS, CDR2 YDEGEE. V was clipped by 0 bases and J by 8 bases, with 17 bases between them. The CDR3 is 15 residues long. The CDR3 loop is CASSLVPGVFWGYTF. CDR3 bases: TGTGCCAGCAGCTTGGTCCCAGGGGTATTTTGGGGCTACACCTTC.

On this clone itself: This same CDR3 is encoded by further DNA sequences in the sample. The gene calls are TRBV29-1 and TRBJ1-1; D call uncertain. From germline, CDR1 is SQVTM and CDR2 ANQGSEA. This CDR3 region has 12 residues. V gave up 5 bases and J gave up 1 base, with 8 bases separating them. The CDR3 bases are TGCAGCGTTTCCCGGGGGAACACTGAAGCTTTCTTT. Encoded protein: CSVSRGNTEAFF. The whole variable domain, filled in from reference TRBV29-1 and TRBJ1-1, reads SAVISQKPSRDICQRGTSLTIQCQVDSQVTMMFWYRQQPGQSLTLIATANQGSEATYESGFVIDKFPISRPNLTFSTLTVSNMSPEDSSIYLCSVSRGNTEAFFGQGTRLTVV.

This clone appeared once. This rearrangement joins TRBV2 to TRBJ1-5; TRBD1 matches 12 bases. Unmatched junction bases numbered 3, after V lost 6 bases and J lost 3 bases. The CDR3 is 15 amino acids. Per germline, CDR1 SNHLY and CDR2 FYNNEI. The CDR3 sequence is CASRGTGGTNQPQHF. CDR3 bases: TGTGCCAGCAGGGGGACAGGGGGCACCAATCAGCCCCAGCATTTT. The variable domain in full, with the rest retrieved from reference TRBV2 and TRBJ1-5, is EPEVTQTPSHQVTQMGQEVILRCVPISNHLYFYWYRQILGQKVEFLVSFYNNEISEKSEIFDDQFSVERPDGSNFTLKIRSTKLEDSAMYFCASRGTGGTNQPQHFGDGTRLSIL.

The chain employs TRBV28 and TRBJ1-1, with D hard to call. The CDR3 has 12 residues. Germline CDR1 MDHEN, CDR2 SYDVKM. The V and J ends lost 2 bases and 5 bases respectively, with 6 bases between them. CDR3 sequence: CASSLIRTEAFF. CDR3 in DNA: TGTGCCAGCAGTTTAATCAGGACTGAAGCTTTCTTT.

The chain links TRBV6-5 to TRBJ1-2, with D perhaps matching TRBD1 (5 bases). The CDR3 is made up of 13 amino acids. Germline values: CDR1 MNHEY, CDR2 SVGAGI. V was pared by 7 bases and J by 0 bases, with 9 bases between. CDR3 amino acids: CASTETANYGYTF. CDR3 coding DNA: TGTGCCAGCACCGAGACAGCTAACTATGGCTACACCTTC.

This clone was seen more than once but under ten times. The chain is built from TRBV18 and TRBJ2-3; 7 bases agree with TRBD2. Looked up from germline, CDR1 is KGHSH and CDR2 is LQKENI. J lost 0 bases, V lost 5 bases, and 11 bases had no gene match. The length of the CDR3 is 17 residues. CDR3 sequence reads: CASSSQNGRSSTDTQYF. The CDR3 DNA is TGTGCCAGCTCATCACAGAACGGGAGGTCTAGCACAGATACGCAGTATTTT.

In DNA form, the CDR3 reads TGTGCCAGCAGCTCATGGGGTCCAGTAACTTCACCCCTCCACTTT. Protein product: CASSSWGPVTSPLHF. The gene calls are TRBV5-4 and TRBJ1-6; the D is unclear. Trimming took 3 bases from V and 9 from J, leaving 16 bases between them. Germline-derived CDR1 and CDR2 are SGHNT and YYREEE (reference sequence). The CDR3 has 15 amino acids.

As DNA, the CDR3 is TGTGCCAGCAGCTTGCGACACAACTTCGGAAACACCATATATTTT. Its translation: CASSLRHNFGNTIYF. The chain joins TRBV5-5 to TRBJ1-3; D uncertain. CDR1 is SGHKS, CDR2 YYEKEE, per germline (reference sequence). The length of the CDR3 is 15 residues. The V and J ends lost 1 base and 4 bases respectively, with 12 bases between them. Drawing the rest from reference TRBV5-5 and TRBJ1-3, the complete variable domain is DAGVTQSPTHLIKTRGQQVTLRCSPISGHKSVSWYQQVLGQGPQFIFQYYEKEERGRGNFPDRFSARQFPNYSSELNVNALLLGDSALYLCASSLRHNFGNTIYFGEGSWLTVV.

This clone was counted once. The CDR3 DNA sequence: TGTGCCAGCAGCTTCGGCGGGGGGCGAGGTAACTATGGCTACACCTTC. This translates into CASSFGGGRGNYGYTF. V gene TRBV5-4 combines with J gene TRBJ1-2; perhaps TRBD1 as D (6 bases). Per germline, CDR1 SGHNT and CDR2 YYREEE (reference sequence). Trimming left V 2 bases short and J 1 base short, with 15 bases between. There are 16 residues in the CDR3.

The chain joins TRBV7-8 to TRBJ2-1; no firm D call. The V and J ends lost 1 base and 4 bases respectively, with 11 bases between them. Germline V gene lookup returns CDR1 SGHVS and CDR2 FQNEAQ. This CDR3 contains 15 residues. Written as DNA, the CDR3 is TGTGCCAGCAGCTTAGTCGGCGGCGGATACAATGAGCAGTTCTTC. Translating gives CASSLVGGGYNEQFF.

The chain couples TRBV4-1 to TRBJ1-5; 7 nucleotides match TRBD1. Trimming removed 5 bases from V and 6 bases from J; junction bases left unmatched: 10. This CDR3 region has 15 residues. CDR1 is MGHRA and CDR2 is YSYEKL in the germline V gene. The CDR3, as DNA: TGCGCCAGCAGCGTAATGATTGGGACAGCTCAGCCCCAGCATTTT. The encoded protein is CASSVMIGTAQPQHF.

The chain couples TRBV5-1 to TRBJ2-1, with TRBD2 matching 10 bases. Trimming at V came to 2 bases and at J to 0 bases, leaving 17 bases not matched to a gene. The CDR3 is 21 residues long. Germline V CDR1 and CDR2: SGHRS, YFSETQ. This CDR3 reads CASSLPLRPSGSPSSYNEQFF. CDR3 DNA: TGCGCCAGCAGCTTACCTCTGCGGCCTAGCGGGAGTCCGAGCTCCTACAATGAGCAGTTCTTC.

Concerning this clone: At one boundary the junction diverges from the germline segment, which might be a read error. This same CDR3 is encoded by further DNA sequences in the sample. The CDR3 is CASTVNAGAPNYGYTF. The DNA of the CDR3 is TGCGCCAGCACCGTTAATGCGGGCGCCCCCAACTATGGCTACACCTTC. This rearrangement joins TRBV9 to TRBJ1-2; D ambiguous. The length of the CDR3 is 16 residues. Per germline, CDR1 SGDLS and CDR2 YYNGEE. Supplemented by reference TRBV9 and TRBJ1-2, the full variable domain reads DSGVTQTPKHLITATGQRVTLRCSPRSGDLSVYWYQQSLDQGLQFLIQYYNGEERAKGNILERFSAQQFPDLHSELNLSSLELGDSALYFCASTVNAGAPNYGYTFGSGTRLTVV.

This clone has just a few counts. The J gene is TRBJ2-2, the V gene TRBV27, with 14 bases lining up with TRBD2. The J segment lost 6 bases and the V segment lost 5 bases, leaving 5 bases of the junction unmatched. The CDR3 is made up of 16 amino acids. The germline CDR1 and CDR2 sequences are MNHEY and SMNVEV (reference sequence). CDR3 sequence: CASSRLAGGFAGELFF. CDR3 in DNA: TGTGCCAGCAGTAGACTAGCGGGAGGGTTCGCCGGGGAGCTGTTTTTT.